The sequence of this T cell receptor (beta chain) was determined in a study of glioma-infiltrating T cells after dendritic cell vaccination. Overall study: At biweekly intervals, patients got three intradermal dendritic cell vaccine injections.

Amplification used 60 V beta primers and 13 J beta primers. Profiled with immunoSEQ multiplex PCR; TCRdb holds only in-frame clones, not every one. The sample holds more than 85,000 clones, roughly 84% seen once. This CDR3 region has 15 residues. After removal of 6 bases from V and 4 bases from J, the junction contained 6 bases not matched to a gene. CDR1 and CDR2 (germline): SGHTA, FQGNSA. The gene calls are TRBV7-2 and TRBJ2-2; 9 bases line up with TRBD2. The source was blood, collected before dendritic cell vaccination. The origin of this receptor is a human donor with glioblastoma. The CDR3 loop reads CASRKGLAFTGELFF. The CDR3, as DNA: TGTGCCAGCAGGAAGGGACTAGCCTTCACCGGGGAGCTGTTTTTT.